Below, 32 T cell receptor beta chains from the same sample are listed, as sequenced in a study of cytomegalovirus exposure and HLA in healthy donors. PCR employed 60 Vbeta and 13 Jbeta primers. This table comes from immunoSEQ multiplex PCR, and its TCRdb copy is limited to in-frame clones, with some not included. The data show about 140,000 clones, over 75% seen once. Material: PBMCs. Source of these receptors: a woman between 50 and 59 years old in good health and CMV-seropositive.

The chain recombines TRBV7-3 with TRBJ2-7; a possible D gene is TRBD2 (5 bases). Germline V gene lookup returns CDR1 SGHTA and CDR2 FQGTGA. The CDR3 sequence is 12 residues long. V was cut by 5 bases and J by 8 bases, with 13 bases left in between. This CDR3 reads CASSPSGGQQYF. In DNA, the CDR3 is TGTGCCAGCAGCCCATCAGGAGGACAGCAGTACTTC. Looking up the rest from reference TRBV7-3 and TRBJ2-7 gives the full variable domain: GAGVSQTPSNKVTEKGKYVELRCDPISGHTALYWYRQSLGQGPEFLIYFQGTGAADDSGLPNDRFFAVRPEGSVSTLKIQRTERGDSAVYLCASSPSGGQQYFGPGTRLTVT.

V usage is TRBV19 and J usage is TRBJ1-5; 11 bases map to TRBD1. Germline CDR1 and CDR2: LNHDA and SQIVND (reference sequence). The CDR3 covers 17 residues. With 4 bases clipped from V and 6 bases from J, the junction kept 11 bases outside the gene matches. The chain's CDR3 is CASSTFHGQGASQPQHF. CDR3 in DNA: TGTGCCAGTAGTACATTCCACGGACAGGGGGCAAGTCAGCCCCAGCATTTT.

V gene TRBV27 combines with J gene TRBJ1-1; D unresolved. V was clipped by 6 bases and J by 5 bases, with 7 bases between them. This CDR3 has 11 residues. CDR1 and CDR2 (germline): MNHEY, SMNVEV (reference sequence). CDR3 protein: CASRRGTEAFF. In DNA form, the CDR3 reads TGTGCCAGCAGGAGAGGGACTGAAGCTTTCTTT.

Here the CDR3 DNA reads TGTGCCAGCGGGCGGGGGCGCACAGATACGCAGTATTTT. This translates into CASGRGRTDTQYF. The chain joins TRBV9 to TRBJ2-3; TRBD2 is a possible D gene (7 bases). The germline gives CDR1 SGDLS, CDR2 YYNGEE. The CDR3 has 13 residues. V lost 7 bases and J lost 1, with 10 bases in between.

The chain employs TRBV5-4 and TRBJ2-1, with D tentatively TRBD2 (6 bases). The CDR3 is 13 amino acids. Germline V gene data show CDR1 as SGHNT and CDR2 as YYREEE (reference sequence). The V end lost 6 bases, the J end lost 15 bases, and 22 bases lay between the germline ends. CDR3 coding DNA: TGTGCCAGCATGGAGGGTCTAGCCGAGGTCGCGTTCTTC. This codes for CASMEGLAEVAFF.

This clone was detected a few times. The chain employs TRBV11-3 and TRBJ1-1; no firm D call. The ends were cut back, 1 base at V and 1 base at J, with 10 bases in the middle. The CDR3 extends over 15 amino acids. Germline V gene data show CDR1 as SGHNT and CDR2 as YENEEA. As DNA, the CDR3 is TGTGCCAGCAGCTTAGTTGCGGTGGGGAACACTGAAGCTTTCTTT. This codes for CASSLVAVGNTEAFF.

In DNA, the CDR3 is TGTGCCAGCAGCACGGGGACAGGGAACTATGGCTACACCTTC. It specifies CASSTGTGNYGYTF. The rearrangement joins TRBV21-1 to TRBJ1-2; the D segment call TRBD1 is taken from the table without a DNA check. TRBV21-1 corresponds to a pseudogene. The CDR3 spans 14 residues.

This clone was detected only once. This sequence joins TRBV6-1 and TRBJ1-2, with 10 bases lining up with TRBD1. Per the germline V gene, CDR1 is MNHNS and CDR2 is SASEGT. The CDR3 contains 15 residues. The ends lost 7 bases at V and 4 bases at J; junction bases unmatched: 9. The CDR3: CASIRPGQGLYGYTF. Here the CDR3 DNA reads TGTGCCAGCATCCGGCCGGGACAGGGGCTCTATGGCTACACCTTC.

The chain recombines TRBV14 with TRBJ2-4, with D hard to call. Germline CDR1 SGHDN, CDR2 FVKESK. Deletions cut 0 bases from V and 0 bases from J, with 9 bases between. The CDR3 extends over 16 amino acids. CDR3 loop: CASSQDGRLAKNIQYF. CDR3 nucleotides: TGTGCCAGCAGCCAAGACGGCAGGCTAGCCAAAAACATTCAGTACTTC. Full variable domain (outside the CDR3, taken from reference TRBV14 and TRBJ2-4): EAGVTQFPSHSVIEKGQTVTLRCDPISGHDNLYWYRRVMGKEIKFLLHFVKESKQDESGMPNNRFLAERTGGTYSTLKVQPAELEDSGVYFCASSQDGRLAKNIQYFGAGTRLSVL.

The gene calls are TRBV5-8 and TRBJ1-2, with a possible D match to TRBD1 (5 bases). This CDR3 is built from 13 residues. V lost 4 bases, J lost 5 bases, and 12 bases lay in between. From germline, CDR1 is SGHTS and CDR2 YDEGEE. The CDR3 nucleotides read TGTGCCAGCAGCCCCAGGGTTCGTTATGGCTACACCTTC. It codes for CASSPRVRYGYTF.

The chain recombines TRBV28 with TRBJ2-7, with 9 bases identical to TRBD2. Trimming cost V 7 bases and J 4 bases; bases outside gene matches: 8. The germline V gene has CDR1 MDHEN and CDR2 SYDVKM. The CDR3 consists of 14 residues. As DNA, the CDR3 is TGTGCCAGCACAATTGGCGGGGGGGTTTACGAGCAGTACTTC. It yields the protein CASTIGGGVYEQYF.

The CDR3 sequence is CASRQGYGYTF. CDR3 DNA: TGTGCCAGCAGACAGGGCTATGGCTACACCTTC. The V gene is TRBV25-1, the J gene TRBJ1-2, with D perhaps matching TRBD1 (6 bases). The germline gives CDR1 MGHDK, CDR2 SYGVNS. The CDR3 is 11 residues long. The V gene lost 6 bases and the J gene lost 4 bases, with 6 bases spanning the gap.

Only one count was recorded for this clone. V gene TRBV2 combines with J gene TRBJ1-6; 8 nucleotides align to TRBD1. The CDR3 consists of 16 residues. Germline V gene data show CDR1 as SNHLY and CDR2 as FYNNEI. V shed 6 bases, J shed 6 bases, and the junction held 10 bases outside the gene matches. The CDR3 DNA sequence: TGTGCCAGCAGGGACACTCAGACAGGGGTTAATTCACCCCTCCACTTT. This translates into CASRDTQTGVNSPLHF. The whole variable domain, filled in from reference TRBV2 and TRBJ1-6, reads EPEVTQTPSHQVTQMGQEVILRCVPISNHLYFYWYRQILGQKVEFLVSFYNNEISEKSEIFDDQFSVERPDGSNFTLKIRSTKLEDSAMYFCASRDTQTGVNSPLHFGNGTRLTVT.

V and J are TRBV21-1 and TRBJ1-4. TRBV21-1 is deemed a pseudogene. This CDR3 region has 15 residues. The CDR3 reads CASSKEERGGEKLFF. The CDR3 DNA is TGTGCCAGCAGCAAAGAGGAAAGGGGAGGTGAAAAACTGTTTTTT.

This sequence joins TRBV18 and TRBJ1-1; unclear D gene. Per germline, CDR1 KGHSH and CDR2 LQKENI. Trimming took 2 bases from V and 0 from J, leaving 4 bases between them. This CDR3 spans 13 amino acids. CDR3 coding DNA: TGTGCCAGCTCACCAGGGCTGAACACTGAAGCTTTCTTT. Translating it yields CASSPGLNTEAFF.

This chain connects TRBV7-6 to TRBJ2-2; D is perhaps TRBD1 (6 bases). With 4 bases removed from V and 0 bases from J, the gap between germline ends came to 12 bases. Per germline, CDR1 SGHVS and CDR2 FNYEAQ. This CDR3 has 16 residues. The CDR3 DNA follows: TGTGCCAGCAGCTCCTTGGGGGCTACGAACACCGGGGAGCTGTTTTTT. Protein sequence: CASSSLGATNTGELFF.

This rearrangement joins TRBV7-9 to TRBJ2-7; TRBD1 agrees at 8 bases. The germline CDR1 and CDR2 sequences are SEHNR and FQNEAQ (reference sequence). This CDR3 spans 16 amino acids. V lost 1 base to trimming and J lost 3 bases; unmatched junction nucleotides: 8. In DNA form, the CDR3 reads TGTGCCAGCAGCTTAGGGGTAGGACAGGGCGACTACGAGCAGTACTTC. Encoded protein: CASSLGVGQGDYEQYF.

The chain joins TRBV2 to TRBJ2-7; 9 nucleotides align to TRBD2. CDR1 and CDR2 from the germline V gene are SNHLY and FYNNEI. The CDR3 extends over 16 amino acids. V was pared by 6 bases and J by 9 bases, with 18 bases of the junction left unmatched. The CDR3 is CASRGRGTSLLRGQYF. CDR3 coding DNA: TGTGCCAGCAGGGGGCGCGGGACTAGCCTCTTGAGGGGGCAGTACTTC.

This clone was observed a single time. The chain couples TRBV2 to TRBJ2-7, with 8 bases matching TRBD2. Germline V CDR1 and CDR2: SNHLY, FYNNEI. CDR3 size: 16 residues. With V trimmed by 3 bases and J by 0 bases, 7 bases remained unmatched. CDR3 sequence (DNA): TGTGCCAGCAGTGACCGGGGGGGCCGGAGCTCCTACGAGCAGTACTTC. It yields the protein CASSDRGGRSSYEQYF.

The chain has TRBV7-9 and TRBJ1-4, with D tentatively TRBD1 (5 bases). The CDR3 contains 16 residues. Trimming cost V 5 bases and J 0 bases, with 13 bases left between them. CDR1 is SEHNR, CDR2 FQNEAQ, per germline (reference sequence). CDR3 residues: CASSPPGQATNEKLFF. As DNA, the CDR3 is TGTGCCAGCAGCCCACCCGGACAAGCAACTAATGAAAAACTGTTTTTT.

The rearrangement links TRBV7-6 to TRBJ2-5; D may be TRBD2 (6 bases). The CDR3 is 15 residues long. The germline CDR1 and CDR2 sequences are SGHVS and FNYEAQ. The V end lost 8 bases, the J end lost 1 base, and 17 bases lay between the germline ends. For the CDR3, the DNA is TGTGCCAGCCTTAGAGGGACCGGGGGCCAAGAGACCCAGTACTTC. This codes for CASLRGTGGQETQYF. The full variable domain, with the rest looked up from reference TRBV7-6 and TRBJ2-5, is GAGVSQSPRYKVTKRGQDVALRCDPISGHVSLYWYRQALGQGPEFLTYFNYEAQQDKSGLPNDRFSAERPEGSISTLTIQRTEQRDSAMYRCASLRGTGGQETQYFGPGTRLLVL.

V is TRBV6-4 and J is TRBJ2-1; 9 bases map to TRBD1. The V gene's germline CDR1 is MRHNA and CDR2 SNTAGT. With 6 bases clipped from V and 7 bases from J, the junction kept 13 bases outside the gene matches. The CDR3 length is 16 residues. The CDR3 DNA reads as TGTGCCAGCAGACTATTGTCAGGACAGGGGAGTAATGAGCAGTTCTTC. It is translated as CASRLLSGQGSNEQFF.

This clone came up a few times. The chain joins TRBV6-4 to TRBJ2-1; TRBD2 matches 12 bases. Germline V gives CDR1 MRHNA, CDR2 SNTAGT. The CDR3 runs to 15 residues. V was pared by 5 bases and J by 7 bases, with 6 bases of the junction left unmatched. Here the CDR3 reads CASSNLAGGPNEQFF. The CDR3 coding sequence is TGTGCCAGCAGTAATCTAGCGGGGGGGCCGAATGAGCAGTTCTTC.

This clone turned up a few times. The chain combines TRBV4-2 with TRBJ2-7; TRBD2 is a possible D gene (6 bases). V was cut by 5 bases and J by 0 bases, with 14 bases left in between. This CDR3 has 15 amino acids. The germline V gene encodes CDR1 LGHNA and CDR2 YNFKEQ. CDR3 nucleotide sequence: TGTGCCAGCAGCTTAACTAGCTTTAGCTCCTACGAGCAGTACTTC. Translated, it gives CASSLTSFSSYEQYF.

CDR3 DNA sequence: TGTGCCAGCAGCTGGGGCCGCAATCAGCCCCAGCATTTT. The encoded protein is CASSWGRNQPQHF. The chain recombines TRBV7-9 with TRBJ1-5; the D gene is possibly TRBD1 (5 bases). The V gene lost 4 bases and the J gene lost 2 bases, with 6 bases spanning the gap. The CDR3 length is 13 residues. Germline V gene data show CDR1 as SEHNR and CDR2 as FQNEAQ (reference sequence).

This clone was seen only a few times. The rearrangement joins TRBV28 to TRBJ1-2; TRBD1 matches at 7 bases. Unmatched junction bases numbered 5, after V lost 6 bases and J lost 4 bases. CDR1 is MDHEN and CDR2 is SYDVKM in the germline V gene. The CDR3 sequence is 13 residues long. The CDR3 loop is CASRPGQTYGYTF. CDR3 DNA: TGTGCCAGCAGACCGGGACAGACCTATGGCTACACCTTC.

The rearrangement links TRBV28 to TRBJ2-7; 11 bases map to TRBD1. V lost 5 bases and J lost 3; bases outside the gene matches: 12. The CDR3 extends over 17 amino acids. Germline V lookup: CDR1 MDHEN, CDR2 SYDVKM. The CDR3 loop is CASSIPGTGGPLYEQYF. The DNA of the CDR3 is TGTGCCAGCAGTATTCCCGGGACAGGGGGTCCCCTCTACGAGCAGTACTTC.

The rearrangement uses TRBV7-3 and TRBJ2-1; 11 nucleotides agree with TRBD2. V shed 5 bases and J 3 bases; nucleotides not matched to a gene: 3. Germline V gene data show CDR1 as SGHTA and CDR2 as FQGTGA. This CDR3 has 15 residues. As DNA, the CDR3 is TGTGCCAGCAGCCCAGGACTAGCGGGCTACAATGAGCAGTTCTTC. Its translation: CASSPGLAGYNEQFF.

This clone was counted only a few times. The V gene is TRBV5-1, the J gene TRBJ2-3; 9 bases are a match to TRBD1. The V gene end was trimmed by 4 bases and the J gene end by 4 bases; junction bases not matched to a gene: 7. The germline gives CDR1 SGHRS, CDR2 YFSETQ. The CDR3 runs to 15 residues. CDR3 amino acids: CASSRPGQGADTQYF. CDR3 coding DNA: TGCGCCAGCAGCAGACCGGGACAGGGCGCAGATACGCAGTATTTT.

The V call is TRBV4-1, the J call TRBJ2-7, with 8 positions matching TRBD2. V shed 1 base and J 5 bases; nucleotides not matched to a gene: 7. There are 15 residues in the CDR3. CDR1 is MGHRA and CDR2 is YSYEKL in the germline V gene. In DNA form, the CDR3 reads TGCGCCAGCAGCCAAGGGGGACTAGGTACCCACGAGCAGTACTTC. Translating it yields CASSQGGLGTHEQYF.

The chain is built from TRBV18 and TRBJ2-7; tentative D call: TRBD1 (6 bases). Germline V gene sequence: CDR1 KGHSH, CDR2 LQKENI. The germline V and J ends were trimmed by 2 bases and 2 bases, with 13 bases remaining between them. This CDR3 is 15 amino acids long. In DNA, the CDR3 is TGTGCCAGCTCACCAAACAGGGATTCGACCTACGAGCAGTACTTC. It yields the protein CASSPNRDSTYEQYF.

V usage is TRBV7-8 and J usage is TRBJ2-5; 8 nucleotides line up with TRBD1. The CDR3 is made up of 16 amino acids. The germline V gene encodes CDR1 SGHVS and CDR2 FQNEAQ. The ends lost 0 bases at V and 4 bases at J; junction bases unmatched: 7. The CDR3 sequence: CASSLAQGALGETQYF. The CDR3, as DNA: TGTGCCAGCAGCTTAGCGCAGGGGGCGCTTGGAGAGACCCAGTACTTC.